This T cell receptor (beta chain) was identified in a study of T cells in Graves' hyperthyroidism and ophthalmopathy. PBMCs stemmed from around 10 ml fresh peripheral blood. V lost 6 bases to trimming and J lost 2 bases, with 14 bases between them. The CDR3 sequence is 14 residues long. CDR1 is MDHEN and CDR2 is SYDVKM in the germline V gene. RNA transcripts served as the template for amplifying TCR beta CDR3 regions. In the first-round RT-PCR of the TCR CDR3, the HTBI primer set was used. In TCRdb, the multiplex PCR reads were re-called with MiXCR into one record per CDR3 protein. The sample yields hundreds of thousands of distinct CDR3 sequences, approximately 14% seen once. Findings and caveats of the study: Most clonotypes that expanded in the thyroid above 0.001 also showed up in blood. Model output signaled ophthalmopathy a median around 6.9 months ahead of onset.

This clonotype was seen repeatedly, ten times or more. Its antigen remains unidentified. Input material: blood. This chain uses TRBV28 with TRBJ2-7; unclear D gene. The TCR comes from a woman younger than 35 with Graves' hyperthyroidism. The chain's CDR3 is CASSHLRTAYEQYF. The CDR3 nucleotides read TGTGCCAGCAGCCACTTGAGGACGGCCTACGAGCAGTACTTC.